Listed below are T cell receptor beta chains from one sample, sequenced in a study of CD8 T cells in Susac syndrome. TCRdb re-analysed the immunoSEQ multiplex PCR reads in MiXCR, keeping a single row per CDR3 protein. Altogether 190,000 or so distinct CDR3 sequences are present, 85% to 95% being singletons, with the ten largest covering approximately 0.081%. The sequenced material came from CD4+ T cells from PBMCs. These receptors originate from a human donor with multiple sclerosis. CDR3s include the opening cysteine and the closing phenylalanine or tryptophan. Fields, in order: J gene, V gene, D gene, CDR3 DNA, CDR3 protein. A D gene is named only where the DNA matches it firmly.

>TRBJ2-1|TRBV20-1|TRBD2
TGCAGTGCTAGACTAAGCGGGGGGGACGTCTCCTACAATGAGCAGTTCTTC
CSARLSGGDVSYNEQFF
>TRBJ1-2|TRBV3-1|.
TGTGCCAGCAGCCAAGATTTCTGGGGAGGAAGAGGCTACACCTTC
CASSQDFWGGRGYTF
>TRBJ1-1|TRBV6-6|.
TGTGCCAGCAGTCTCACTGAAGCTTTCTTT
CASSLTEAFF
>TRBJ1-1|TRBV27|.
TGTGCCAGTAAACAGGGTGGGTACACTGAAGCTTTCTTT
CASKQGGYTEAFF
>TRBJ1-4|TRBV15|.
TGTGCCACCAGCAGAGAGGGGACGGAAACTAAACTGTTTTTT
CATSREGTETKLFF
>TRBJ2-5|TRBV20-1|TRBD1
TGCAGTGCTAGAGATCCGACAGGGCAAGAGACCCAGTACTTC
CSARDPTGQETQYF
>TRBJ1-5|TRBV15|.
TGTGCCACCAGCAGAGATCGGGACGGTGAGGGGCAAGGGCAGCCCCAGCATTTT
CATSRDRDGEGQGQPQHF
>TRBJ1-1|TRBV30|.
TGTGCCTGGAGGACGCTGAACACTGAAGCTTTCTTT
CAWRTLNTEAFF
>TRBJ2-3|TRBV5-6|.
TGTGCCAGCAGCCCGTTACAACGAGATACGCAGTATTTT
CASSPLQRDTQYF
>TRBJ1-2|TRBV29-1|.
TGCAGCGCCCTGATACCGGGGTATGGCTACACCTTC
CSALIPGYGYTF
>TRBJ2-3|TRBV20-1|TRBD2
TGCAGTGCTAGAGACACTAGCGGACTGATCAGCACAGATACGCAGTATTTT
CSARDTSGLISTDTQYF